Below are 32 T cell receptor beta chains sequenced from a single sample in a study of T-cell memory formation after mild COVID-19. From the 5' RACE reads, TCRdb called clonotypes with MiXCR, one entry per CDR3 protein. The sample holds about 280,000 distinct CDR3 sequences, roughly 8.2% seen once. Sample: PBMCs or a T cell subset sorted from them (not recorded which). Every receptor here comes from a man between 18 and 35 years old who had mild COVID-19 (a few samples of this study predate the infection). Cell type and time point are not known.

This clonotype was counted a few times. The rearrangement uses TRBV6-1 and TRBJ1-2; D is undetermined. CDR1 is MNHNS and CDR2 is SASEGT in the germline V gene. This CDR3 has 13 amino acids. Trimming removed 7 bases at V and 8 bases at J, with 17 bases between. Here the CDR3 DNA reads TGTGCCAGCATGCCGGGGTACCCCCGGGGCTACACCTTC. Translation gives CASMPGYPRGYTF.

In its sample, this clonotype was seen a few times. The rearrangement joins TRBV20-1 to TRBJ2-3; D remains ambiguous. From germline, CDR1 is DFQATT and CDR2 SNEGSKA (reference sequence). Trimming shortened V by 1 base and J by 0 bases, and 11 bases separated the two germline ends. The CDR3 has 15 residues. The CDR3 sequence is CSARGADASTDTQYF. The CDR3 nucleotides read TGCAGTGCTAGAGGGGCCGACGCTAGCACAGATACGCAGTATTTT.

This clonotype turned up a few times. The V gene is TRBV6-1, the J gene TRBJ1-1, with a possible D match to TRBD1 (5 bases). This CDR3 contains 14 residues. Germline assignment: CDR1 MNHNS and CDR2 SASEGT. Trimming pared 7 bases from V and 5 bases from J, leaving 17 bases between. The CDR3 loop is CASMGGGPMTEAFF. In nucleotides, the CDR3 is TGTGCCAGCATGGGGGGGGGTCCGATGACTGAAGCTTTCTTT.

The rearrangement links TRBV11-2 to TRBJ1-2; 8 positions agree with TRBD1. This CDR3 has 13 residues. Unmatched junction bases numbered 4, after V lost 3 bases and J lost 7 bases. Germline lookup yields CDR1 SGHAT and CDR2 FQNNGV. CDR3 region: CASSFQGAPGYTF. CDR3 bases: TGTGCCAGCAGCTTTCAGGGGGCTCCTGGCTACACCTTC.

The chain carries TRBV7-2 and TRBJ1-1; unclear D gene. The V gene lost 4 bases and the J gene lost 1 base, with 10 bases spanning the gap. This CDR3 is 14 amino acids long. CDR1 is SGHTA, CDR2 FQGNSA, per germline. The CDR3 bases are TGTGCCAGCAGCTCTGGGATCCCGAACACTGAAGCTTTCTTT. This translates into CASSSGIPNTEAFF.

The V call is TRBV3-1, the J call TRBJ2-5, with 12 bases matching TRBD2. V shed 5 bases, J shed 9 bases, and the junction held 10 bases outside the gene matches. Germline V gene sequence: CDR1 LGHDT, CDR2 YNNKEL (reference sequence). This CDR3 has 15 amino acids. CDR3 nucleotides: TGTGCCAGCAGCTACTGGACTAGCGGGGCTGAGGCCCAGTACTTC. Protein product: CASSYWTSGAEAQYF.

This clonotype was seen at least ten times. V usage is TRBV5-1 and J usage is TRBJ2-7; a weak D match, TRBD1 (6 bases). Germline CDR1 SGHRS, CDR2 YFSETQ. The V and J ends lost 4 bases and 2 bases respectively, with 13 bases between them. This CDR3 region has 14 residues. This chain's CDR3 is CASSPSTGPYEQYF. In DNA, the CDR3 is TGCGCCAGCAGCCCCTCGACAGGACCCTACGAGCAGTACTTC. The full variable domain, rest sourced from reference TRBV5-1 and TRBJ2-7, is KAGVTQTPRYLIKTRGQQVTLSCSPISGHRSVSWYQQTPGQGLQFLFEYFSETQRNKGNFPGRFSGRQFSNSRSEMNVSTLELGDSALYLCASSPSTGPYEQYFGPGTRLTVT.

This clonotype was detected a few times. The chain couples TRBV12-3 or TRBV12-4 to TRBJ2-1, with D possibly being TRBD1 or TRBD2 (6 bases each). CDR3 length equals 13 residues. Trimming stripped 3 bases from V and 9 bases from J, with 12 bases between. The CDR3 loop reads CASSFSRGGEQFF. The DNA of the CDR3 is TGTGCCAGCAGTTTCTCCAGGGGAGGTGAGCAGTTCTTC.

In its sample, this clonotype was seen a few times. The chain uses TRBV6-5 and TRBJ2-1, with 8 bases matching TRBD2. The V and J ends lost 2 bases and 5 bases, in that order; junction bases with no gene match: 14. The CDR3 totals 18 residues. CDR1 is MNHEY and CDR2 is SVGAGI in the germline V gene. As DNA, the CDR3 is TGTGCCAGCAGTTACGGCCCTGAGCCGGGACTAGATCACAATGAGCAGTTCTTC. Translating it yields CASSYGPEPGLDHNEQFF.

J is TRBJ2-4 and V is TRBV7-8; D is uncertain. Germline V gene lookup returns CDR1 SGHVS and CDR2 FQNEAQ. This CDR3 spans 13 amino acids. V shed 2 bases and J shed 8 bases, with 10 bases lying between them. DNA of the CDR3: TGTGCCAGCAGCTTAATGGTGGCGGACATTCAGTACTTC. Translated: CASSLMVADIQYF.

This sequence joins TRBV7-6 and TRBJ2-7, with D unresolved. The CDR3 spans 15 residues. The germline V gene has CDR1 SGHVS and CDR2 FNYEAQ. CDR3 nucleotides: TGTGCCAGCAGATTAGGAGCAGGTCGAGCCTACGAGCAGTACGTC. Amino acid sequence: CASRLGAGRAYEQYV.

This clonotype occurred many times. The CDR3 nucleotides are TGCAGCGTTCTAGACAGGGAAGAGACCCAGTACTTC. Its translation is CSVLDREETQYF. This chain connects TRBV29-1 to TRBJ2-5, with 7 bases matching TRBD1. Per the germline V gene, CDR1 is SQVTM and CDR2 is ANQGSEA. CDR3 length: 12 amino acids. V trimming: 5 bases; J trimming: 3 bases; junction bases outside the gene matches: 3.

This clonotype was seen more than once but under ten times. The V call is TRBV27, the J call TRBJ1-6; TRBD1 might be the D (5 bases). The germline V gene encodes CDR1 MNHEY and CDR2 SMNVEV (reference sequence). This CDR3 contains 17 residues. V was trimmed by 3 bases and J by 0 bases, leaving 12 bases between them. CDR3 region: CASSFGPGDSYNSPLHF. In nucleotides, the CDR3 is TGTGCCAGCAGTTTTGGTCCGGGGGACTCCTATAATTCACCCCTCCACTTT.

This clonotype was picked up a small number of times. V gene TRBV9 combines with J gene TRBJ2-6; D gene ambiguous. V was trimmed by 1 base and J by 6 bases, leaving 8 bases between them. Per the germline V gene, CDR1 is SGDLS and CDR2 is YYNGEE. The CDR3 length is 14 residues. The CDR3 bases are TGTGCCAGCAGCGTACCCCCCGAGGCCAACGTCCTGACTTTC. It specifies CASSVPPEANVLTF.

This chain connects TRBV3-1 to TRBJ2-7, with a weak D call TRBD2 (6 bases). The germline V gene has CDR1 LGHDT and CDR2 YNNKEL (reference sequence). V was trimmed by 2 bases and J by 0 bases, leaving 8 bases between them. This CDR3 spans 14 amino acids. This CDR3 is CASSQFGSSYEQYF. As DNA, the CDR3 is TGTGCCAGCAGCCAATTCGGGAGCTCCTACGAGCAGTACTTC.

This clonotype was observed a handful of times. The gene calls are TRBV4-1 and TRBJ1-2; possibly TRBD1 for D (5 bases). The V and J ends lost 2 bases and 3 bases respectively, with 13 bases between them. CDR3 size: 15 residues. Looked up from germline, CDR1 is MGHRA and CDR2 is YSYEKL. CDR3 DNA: TGCGCCAGCAGCCAACCGACAGTAGGGGACTATGGCTACACCTTC. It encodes CASSQPTVGDYGYTF.

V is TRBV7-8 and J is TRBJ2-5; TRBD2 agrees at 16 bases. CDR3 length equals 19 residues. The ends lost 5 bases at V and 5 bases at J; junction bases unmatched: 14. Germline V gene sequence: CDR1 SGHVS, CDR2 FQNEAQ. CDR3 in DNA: TGTGCCAGCAGCAGAACCGGGACTAGCGGGGGGGCTTCCCGGGAGACCCAGTACTTC. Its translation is CASSRTGTSGGASRETQYF.

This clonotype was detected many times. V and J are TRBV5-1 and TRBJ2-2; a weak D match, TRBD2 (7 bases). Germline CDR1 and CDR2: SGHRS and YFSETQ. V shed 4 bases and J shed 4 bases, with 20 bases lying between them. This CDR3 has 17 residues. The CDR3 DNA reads TGCGCCAGCAGCACCGCGGGGGCGGCAGGAAGCACCGGGGAGCTGTTTTTT. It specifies CASSTAGAAGSTGELFF.

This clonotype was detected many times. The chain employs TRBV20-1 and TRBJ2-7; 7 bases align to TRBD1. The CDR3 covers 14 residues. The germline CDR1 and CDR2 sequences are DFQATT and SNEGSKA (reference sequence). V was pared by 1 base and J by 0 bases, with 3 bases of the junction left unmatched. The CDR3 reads CSARGQGVSYEQYV. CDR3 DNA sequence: TGCAGTGCTAGAGGCCAGGGGGTCTCCTACGAGCAGTACGTC.

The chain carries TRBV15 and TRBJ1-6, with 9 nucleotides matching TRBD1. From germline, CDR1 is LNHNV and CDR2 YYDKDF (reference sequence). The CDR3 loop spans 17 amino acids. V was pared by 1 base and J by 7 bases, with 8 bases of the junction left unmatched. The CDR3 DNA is TGTGCCACCAGCAGAGGAGGGGGGACAGGGTCCAATTCACCCCTCCACTTT. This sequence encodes CATSRGGGTGSNSPLHF.

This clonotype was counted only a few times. Here the CDR3 reads CSARFGPFQETQYF. In DNA form, the CDR3 reads TGCAGTGCTAGATTTGGACCGTTCCAAGAGACCCAGTACTTC. The J gene is TRBJ2-5, the V gene TRBV20-1; D unclear. With 2 bases removed from V and 1 base from J, the gap between germline ends came to 11 bases. This CDR3 is 14 amino acids long. Germline V gene lookup returns CDR1 DFQATT and CDR2 SNEGSKA (reference sequence).

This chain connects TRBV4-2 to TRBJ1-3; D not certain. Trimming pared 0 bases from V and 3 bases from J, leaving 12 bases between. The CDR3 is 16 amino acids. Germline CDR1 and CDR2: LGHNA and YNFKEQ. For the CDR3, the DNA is TGTGCCAGCAGCCAAGATCCAGGCAGGAATGGAAACACCATATATTTT. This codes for CASSQDPGRNGNTIYF.

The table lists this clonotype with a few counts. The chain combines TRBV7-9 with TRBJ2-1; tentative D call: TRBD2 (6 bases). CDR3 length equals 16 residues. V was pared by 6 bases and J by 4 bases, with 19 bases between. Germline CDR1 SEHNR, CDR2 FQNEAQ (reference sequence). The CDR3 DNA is TGTGCCAGCAGGTCGGGACTCGCCCCAGATTACAATGAGCAGTTCTTC. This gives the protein CASRSGLAPDYNEQFF.

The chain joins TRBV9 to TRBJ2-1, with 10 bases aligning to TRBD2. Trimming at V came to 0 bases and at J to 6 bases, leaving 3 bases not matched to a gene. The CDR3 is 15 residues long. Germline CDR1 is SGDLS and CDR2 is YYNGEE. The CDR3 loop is CASSVEAGGLNEQFF. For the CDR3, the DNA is TGTGCCAGCAGCGTAGAAGCGGGGGGGCTCAATGAGCAGTTCTTC.

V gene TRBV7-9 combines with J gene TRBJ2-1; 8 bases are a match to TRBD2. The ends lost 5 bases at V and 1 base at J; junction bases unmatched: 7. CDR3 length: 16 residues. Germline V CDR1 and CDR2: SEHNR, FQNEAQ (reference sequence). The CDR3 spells CASSGGSGVSYNEQFF. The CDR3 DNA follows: TGTGCCAGCAGCGGGGGTAGCGGGGTGTCCTACAATGAGCAGTTCTTC. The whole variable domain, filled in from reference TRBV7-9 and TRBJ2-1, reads DTGVSQNPRHKITKRGQNVTFRCDPISEHNRLYWYRQTLGQGPEFLTYFQNEAQLEKSRLLSDRFSAERPKGSFSTLEIQRTEQGDSAMYLCASSGGSGVSYNEQFFGPGTRLTVL.

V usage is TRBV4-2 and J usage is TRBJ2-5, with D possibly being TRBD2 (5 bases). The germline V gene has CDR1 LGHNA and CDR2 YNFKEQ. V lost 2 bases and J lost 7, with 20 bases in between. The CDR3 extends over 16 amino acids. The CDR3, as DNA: TGTGCCAGCAGCCAAACTTCAGACTCTAGCCGTGGGACCCAGTACTTC. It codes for CASSQTSDSSRGTQYF.

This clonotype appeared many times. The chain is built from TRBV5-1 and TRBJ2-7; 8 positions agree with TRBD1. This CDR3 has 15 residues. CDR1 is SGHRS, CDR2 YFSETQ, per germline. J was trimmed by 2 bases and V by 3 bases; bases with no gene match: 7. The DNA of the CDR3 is TGCGCCAGCAGCTATTGGACAGGGACCCCCTACGAGCAGTACTTC. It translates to CASSYWTGTPYEQYF.

CDR3 protein: CSAGSVGNGELFF. The CDR3, as DNA: TGCAGTGCTGGTTCCGTCGGGAACGGGGAGCTGTTTTTT. V usage is TRBV20-1 and J usage is TRBJ2-2, with D possibly matching TRBD2 (5 bases). The CDR3 is 13 residues long. V was shortened by 5 bases and J by 7 bases, with 14 bases between the two germline ends. Germline CDR1 is DFQATT and CDR2 is SNEGSKA (reference sequence).

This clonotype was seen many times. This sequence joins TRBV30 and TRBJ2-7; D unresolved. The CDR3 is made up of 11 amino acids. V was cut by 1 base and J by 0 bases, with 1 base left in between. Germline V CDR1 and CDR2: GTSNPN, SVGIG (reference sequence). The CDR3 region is CAWSDSYEQYF. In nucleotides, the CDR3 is TGTGCCTGGAGTGACTCCTACGAGCAGTACTTC.

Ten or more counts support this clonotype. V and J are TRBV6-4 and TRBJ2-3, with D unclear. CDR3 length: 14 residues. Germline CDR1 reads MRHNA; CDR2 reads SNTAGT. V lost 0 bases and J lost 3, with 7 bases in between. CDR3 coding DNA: TGTGCCAGCAGTGACTCGAAAGGGACAGATACGCAGTATTTT. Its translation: CASSDSKGTDTQYF.

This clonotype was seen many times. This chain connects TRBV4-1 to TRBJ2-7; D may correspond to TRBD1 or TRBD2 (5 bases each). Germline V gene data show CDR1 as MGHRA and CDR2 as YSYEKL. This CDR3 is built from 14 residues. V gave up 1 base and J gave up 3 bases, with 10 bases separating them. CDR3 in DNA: TGCGCCAGCAGCCAAGGAGGGACCGACTACGAGCAGTACTTC. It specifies CASSQGGTDYEQYF.

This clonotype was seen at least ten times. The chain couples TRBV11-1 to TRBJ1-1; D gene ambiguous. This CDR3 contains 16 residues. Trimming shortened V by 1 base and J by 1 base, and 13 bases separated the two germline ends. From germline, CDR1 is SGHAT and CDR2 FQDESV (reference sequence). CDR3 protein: CASSLGRLVRNTEAFF. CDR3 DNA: TGTGCCAGCAGCTTAGGGCGCTTGGTGAGGAACACTGAAGCTTTCTTT.